The TCR beta chain under discussion was sequenced for a study of regulatory T cells in long-lasting Graves disease. Broader study findings: Peripheral blood was the sole material, not thyroid tissue.

This clonotype was seen more than once but under ten times. Its target is not known. The sample's time point: persistent/refractory GD, antithyroid drugs over 5 years with positive TRAb. RNA extracted from PBMCs served as the sequencing template. Investigators report Graves' disease was diagnosed under American Thyroid Association guidelines. From an endocrinology department in Xi'an, China, came the patients. With iRepertoire HTBI primers and Arm-PCR of CDR3 regions, TCR beta libraries were built. Authors' methods: Identified across the samples were around 62 TRBV segments and about 14 TRBJ segments. TCRdb reanalysed the multiplex PCR reads using MiXCR and keeps one entry per CDR3 protein. These V and J calls are TCRdb output, not the study's own analysis. The table shows around 400,000 distinct CDR3 sequences, with 23% occurring only once. The receptor comes from a female donor with Graves disease. The sample consisted of peripheral blood mononuclear cells (PBMCs), taken when the disease was refractory, from a patient treated with antithyroid drugs.

CDR3 in DNA: TGTGCCAGCAGCATCGGGACTTATGGCTACACCTTC. It encodes CASSIGTYGYTF. J is TRBJ1-2 and V is TRBV9; weak D call: TRBD1 (5 bases). Germline assignment: CDR1 SGDLS and CDR2 YYNGEE. Trimming cost V 4 bases and J 5 bases, with 9 bases left between them. This CDR3 contains 12 residues.